The subject of this entry is one TCR beta chain. This record comes from a study of T cells in Graves' hyperthyroidism and ophthalmopathy. Out of less than 12 ml of fresh peripheral blood came the PBMCs. There were TCR beta CDR3 regions amplified from RNA transcripts. HTBI primers were the set used in a first-round RT-PCR of the TCR CDR3. TCRdb reprocessed the multiplex PCR reads with MiXCR, giving one entry per CDR3 protein. Seen here are about 840,000 distinct CDR3 sequences, around 39% observed once, and the top ten hold 7% to 10%. Germline V gives CDR1 SNHLY, CDR2 FYNNEI. V was trimmed by 3 bases and J by 3 bases, leaving 11 bases between them. CDR3 length: 15 residues.

This chain links TRBV2 with TRBJ1-4; D may be TRBD1 (5 bases). The origin of this receptor is a man in his late teens or twenties with Graves' hyperthyroidism. Sequencing was done on a sample of blood. In nucleotides, the CDR3 is TGTGCCAGCAGTGATGGGGGGTGGTCTAATGAAAAACTGTTTTTT. Its translation is CASSDGGWSNEKLFF.